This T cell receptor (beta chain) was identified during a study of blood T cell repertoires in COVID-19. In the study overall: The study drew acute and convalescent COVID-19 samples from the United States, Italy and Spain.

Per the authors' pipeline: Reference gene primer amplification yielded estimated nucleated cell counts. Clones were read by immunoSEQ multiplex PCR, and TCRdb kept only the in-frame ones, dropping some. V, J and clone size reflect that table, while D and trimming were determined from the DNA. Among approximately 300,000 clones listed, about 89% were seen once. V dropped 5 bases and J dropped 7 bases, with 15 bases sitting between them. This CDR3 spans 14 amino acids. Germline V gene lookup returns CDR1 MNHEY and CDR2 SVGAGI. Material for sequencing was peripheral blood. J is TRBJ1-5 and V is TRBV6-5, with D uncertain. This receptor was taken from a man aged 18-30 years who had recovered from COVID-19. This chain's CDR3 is CASSQNSPGQPQHF. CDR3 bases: TGTGCCAGCAGTCAAAATTCCCCGGGGCAGCCCCAGCATTTT.